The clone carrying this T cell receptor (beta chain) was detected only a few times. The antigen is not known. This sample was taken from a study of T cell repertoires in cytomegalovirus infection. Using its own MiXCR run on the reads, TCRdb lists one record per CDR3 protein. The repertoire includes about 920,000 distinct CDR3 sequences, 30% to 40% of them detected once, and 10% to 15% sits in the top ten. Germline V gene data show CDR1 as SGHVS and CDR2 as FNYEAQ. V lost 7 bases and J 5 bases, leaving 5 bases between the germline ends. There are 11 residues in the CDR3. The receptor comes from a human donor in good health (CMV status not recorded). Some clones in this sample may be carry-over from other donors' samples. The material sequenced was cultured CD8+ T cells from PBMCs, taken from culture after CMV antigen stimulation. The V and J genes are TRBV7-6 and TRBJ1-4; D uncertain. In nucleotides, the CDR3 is TGTGCCAGCACCGACAATGAAAAACTGTTTTTT. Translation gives CASTDNEKLFF. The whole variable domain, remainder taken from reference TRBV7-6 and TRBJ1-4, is GAGVSQSPRYKVTKRGQDVALRCDPISGHVSLYWYRQALGQGPEFLTYFNYEAQQDKSGLPNDRFSAERPEGSISTLTIQRTEQRDSAMYRCASTDNEKLFFGSGTQLSVL.